Listed below are T cell receptor beta chains from one sample, sequenced in a study of T cell responses to AZD1222 COVID-19 vaccine. TCRdb's table, derived via immunoSEQ multiplex PCR, lists solely in-frame clones and lacks some. The table lists 90,000 to 120,000 clones, 92% of them singletons, with roughly 9% in the top ten. Source: peripheral blood, taken 28 days after the second AZD1222 dose. The receptors were sampled from an adult who received the AZD1222 COVID-19 vaccine. Both conserved end residues are trimmed from each CDR3.

V gene: TRBV6-5; J gene: TRBJ1-2; CDR3 protein: ASQGGHYGYT
V gene: TRBV27; J gene: TRBJ2-1; CDR3 protein: ATFSGRAADEQF
V gene: TRBV6-1; J gene: TRBJ1-6; CDR3 protein: ASSEAFRSPASSYNSPLH
V gene: TRBV11-2; J gene: TRBJ2-3; CDR3 protein: ASSLGFIGTDTQY
V gene: TRBV5-1; J gene: TRBJ2-7; CDR3 protein: ASSWGTNYEQY
V gene: TRBV10-1; J gene: TRBJ1-5; CDR3 protein: ASSDPGTADNQPQH
V gene: TRBV6-5; J gene: TRBJ1-1; CDR3 protein: ASSYLPGELNTEAF
V gene: TRBV7-2; J gene: TRBJ2-7; CDR3 protein: ASSSARTHIYEQY
V gene: TRBV5-4; J gene: TRBJ1-2; CDR3 protein: ASSSRDTNNYGYT
V gene: TRBV19; J gene: TRBJ2-1; CDR3 protein: ASRGSYNEQF
V gene: TRBV7-2; J gene: TRBJ1-2; CDR3 protein: ASSLGTGVYGYT
V gene: TRBV9; J gene: TRBJ1-3; CDR3 protein: ASSEGVGAFSGNTIY
V gene: TRBV4-1; J gene: TRBJ2-2; CDR3 protein: ASSLEENTGELF
V gene: TRBV7-9; J gene: TRBJ2-5; CDR3 protein: ASSLAGRGETQY
V gene: TRBV6-5; J gene: TRBJ1-1; CDR3 protein: ASSYGGRRTEAF
V gene: TRBV21-1; J gene: TRBJ2-1; CDR3 protein: ASSKALGAPEQF
V gene: TRBV3-1/TRBV3-2; J gene: TRBJ1-2; CDR3 protein: ASSHHGQGKGYT
V gene: TRBV9; J gene: TRBJ2-2; CDR3 protein: ASSDGPGELF
V gene: TRBV6-5; J gene: TRBJ1-2; CDR3 protein: ASSSQGNYGYT
V gene: TRBV7-6; J gene: TRBJ2-7; CDR3 protein: ASSLQRGDYEQY
V gene: TRBV5-4; J gene: TRBJ2-2; CDR3 protein: ASSPTSGYTGELF
V gene: TRBV3-1/TRBV3-2; J gene: TRBJ1-1; CDR3 protein: ASSPPARRRLLDTEAF
V gene: TRBV19; J gene: TRBJ2-2; CDR3 protein: ASSIVRNTGELF
V gene: TRBV2; J gene: TRBJ2-5; CDR3 protein: ASSAPEETQY
V gene: TRBV2; J gene: TRBJ2-7; CDR3 protein: ASSEGYLGEQY
V gene: TRBV27; J gene: TRBJ2-7; CDR3 protein: ASSLSSGGSSYEQY
V gene: TRBV12-3/TRBV12-4; J gene: TRBJ1-4; CDR3 protein: ASTTGNDEKLF
V gene: TRBV28; J gene: TRBJ2-7; CDR3 protein: ASSRTITEQY
V gene: TRBV28; J gene: TRBJ2-7; CDR3 protein: ASSSTGLAGGWEQY
V gene: TRBV5-6; J gene: TRBJ2-5; CDR3 protein: ASSTGSETQY
V gene: TRBV5-1; J gene: TRBJ1-3; CDR3 protein: ASSSRTADGNAPGNTIY
V gene: TRBV6-5; J gene: TRBJ2-1; CDR3 protein: ASSQTSGDNNEQF
V gene: TRBV29-1; J gene: TRBJ1-1; CDR3 protein: SVAGAENTEAF
V gene: TRBV2; J gene: TRBJ1-2; CDR3 protein: ASSDQRQGDGGYT
V gene: TRBV30; J gene: TRBJ1-2; CDR3 protein: AWSKTFGYT
V gene: TRBV5-6; J gene: TRBJ1-2; CDR3 protein: ASSFGTEGGYT
V gene: TRBV3-1/TRBV3-2; J gene: TRBJ2-1; CDR3 protein: ASSQEGGRLADYNEQF
V gene: TRBV12-3/TRBV12-4; J gene: TRBJ2-6; CDR3 protein: ASSTGANVLT
V gene: TRBV5-1; J gene: TRBJ2-7; CDR3 protein: ASSLGPGDNYYEQY
V gene: TRBV6-4; J gene: TRBJ2-4; CDR3 protein: ASSVPGAKNIQY
V gene: TRBV4-1; J gene: TRBJ2-7; CDR3 protein: ASSQDRDRWEQY
V gene: TRBV7-9; J gene: TRBJ2-1; CDR3 protein: ASSVDSGERSYNEQF
V gene: TRBV5-1; J gene: TRBJ1-3; CDR3 protein: ASRPFTGQGAGGNTIY
V gene: TRBV19; J gene: TRBJ2-1; CDR3 protein: ASSMAGFNHNEQF
V gene: TRBV9; J gene: TRBJ2-7; CDR3 protein: ASSASPSNRYEQY
V gene: TRBV5-4; J gene: TRBJ1-1; CDR3 protein: ASSLETGGNTEAF